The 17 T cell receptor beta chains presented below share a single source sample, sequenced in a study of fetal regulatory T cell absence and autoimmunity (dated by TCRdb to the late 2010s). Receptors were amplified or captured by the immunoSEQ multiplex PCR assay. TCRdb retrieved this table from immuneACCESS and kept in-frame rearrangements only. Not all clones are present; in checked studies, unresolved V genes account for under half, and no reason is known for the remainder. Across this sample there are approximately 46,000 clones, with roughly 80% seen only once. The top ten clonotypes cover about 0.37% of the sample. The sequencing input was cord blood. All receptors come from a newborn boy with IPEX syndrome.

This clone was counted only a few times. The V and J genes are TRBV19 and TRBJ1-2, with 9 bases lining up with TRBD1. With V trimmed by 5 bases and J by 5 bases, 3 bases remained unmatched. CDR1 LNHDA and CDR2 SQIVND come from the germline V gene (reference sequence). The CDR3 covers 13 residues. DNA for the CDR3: TGTGCCAGTAGTCAAGGACAGGGGTATGGCTACACCTTC. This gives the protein CASSQGQGYGYTF.

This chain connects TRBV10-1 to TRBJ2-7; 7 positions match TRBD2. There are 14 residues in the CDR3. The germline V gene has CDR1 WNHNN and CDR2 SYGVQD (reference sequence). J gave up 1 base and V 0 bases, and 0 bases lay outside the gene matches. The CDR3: CASSESRGSYEQYF. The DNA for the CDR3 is TGCGCCAGCAGTGAGTCGCGGGGGTCCTACGAGCAGTACTTC.

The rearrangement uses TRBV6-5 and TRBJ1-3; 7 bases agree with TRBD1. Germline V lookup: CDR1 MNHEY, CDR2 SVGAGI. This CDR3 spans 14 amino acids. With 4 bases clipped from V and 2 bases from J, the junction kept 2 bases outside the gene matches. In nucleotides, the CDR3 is TGTGCCAGCAGTTCCAGGGGGGCTGGAAACACCATATATTTT. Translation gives CASSSRGAGNTIYF.

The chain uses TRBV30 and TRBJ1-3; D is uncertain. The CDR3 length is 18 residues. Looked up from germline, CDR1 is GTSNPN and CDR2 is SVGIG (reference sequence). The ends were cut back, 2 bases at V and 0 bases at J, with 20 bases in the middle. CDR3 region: CAWSSPRTRRYSGNTIYF. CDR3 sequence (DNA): TGTGCCTGGAGTAGCCCAAGGACCCGGAGATACTCTGGAAACACCATATATTTT.

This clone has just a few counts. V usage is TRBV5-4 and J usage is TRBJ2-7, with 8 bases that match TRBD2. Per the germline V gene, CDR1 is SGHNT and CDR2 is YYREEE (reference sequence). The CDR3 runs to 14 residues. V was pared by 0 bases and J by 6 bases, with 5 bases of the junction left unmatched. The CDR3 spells CASSLGLAPVEQYF. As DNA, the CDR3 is TGTGCCAGCAGCTTGGGACTAGCGCCCGTCGAGCAGTACTTC.

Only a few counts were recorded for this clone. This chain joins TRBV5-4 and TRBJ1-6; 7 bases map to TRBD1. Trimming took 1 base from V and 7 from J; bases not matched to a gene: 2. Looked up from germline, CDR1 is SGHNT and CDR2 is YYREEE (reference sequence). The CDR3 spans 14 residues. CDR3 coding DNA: TGTGCCAGCAGCTTGCGGGACAGCAATTCACCCCTCCACTTT. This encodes CASSLRDSNSPLHF. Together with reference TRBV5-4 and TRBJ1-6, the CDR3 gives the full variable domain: ETGVTQSPTHLIKTRGQQVTLRCSSQSGHNTVSWYQQALGQGPQFIFQYYREEENGRGNFPPRFSGLQFPNYSSELNVNALELDDSALYLCASSLRDSNSPLHFGNGTRLTVT.

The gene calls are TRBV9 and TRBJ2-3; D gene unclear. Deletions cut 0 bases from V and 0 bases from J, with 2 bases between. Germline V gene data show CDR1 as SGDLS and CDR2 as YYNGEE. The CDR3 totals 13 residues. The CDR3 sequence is CASSVVSTDTQYF. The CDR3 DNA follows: TGTGCCAGCAGCGTAGTTAGCACAGATACGCAGTATTTT.

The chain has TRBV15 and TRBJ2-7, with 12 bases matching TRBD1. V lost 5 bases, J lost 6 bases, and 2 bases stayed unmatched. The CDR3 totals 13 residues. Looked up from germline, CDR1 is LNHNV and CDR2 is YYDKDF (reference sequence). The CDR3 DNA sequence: TGTGCCACCAGCGGGACAGGGGGCCTCGAGCAGTACTTC. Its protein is CATSGTGGLEQYF.

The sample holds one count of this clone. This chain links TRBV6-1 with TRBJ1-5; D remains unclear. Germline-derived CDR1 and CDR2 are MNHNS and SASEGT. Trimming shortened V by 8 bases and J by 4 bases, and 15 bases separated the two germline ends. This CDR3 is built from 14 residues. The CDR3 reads CASSRTVRNQPQHF. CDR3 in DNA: TGTGCCAGCTCCCGGACTGTTAGAAATCAGCCCCAGCATTTT.

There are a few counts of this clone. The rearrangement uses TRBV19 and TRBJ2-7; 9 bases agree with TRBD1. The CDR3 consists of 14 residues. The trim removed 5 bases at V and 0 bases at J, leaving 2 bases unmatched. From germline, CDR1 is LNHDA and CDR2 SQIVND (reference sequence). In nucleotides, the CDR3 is TGTGCCAGTAGTGGGACAGGGAGCTCCTACGAGCAGTACTTC. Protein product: CASSGTGSSYEQYF.

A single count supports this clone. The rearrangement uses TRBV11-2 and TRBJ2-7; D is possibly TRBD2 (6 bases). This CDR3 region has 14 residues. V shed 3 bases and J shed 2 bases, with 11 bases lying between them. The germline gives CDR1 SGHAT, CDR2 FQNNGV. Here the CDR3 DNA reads TGTGCCAGCAGCTTCCCGGGAGACCCCTACGAGCAGTACTTC. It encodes CASSFPGDPYEQYF.

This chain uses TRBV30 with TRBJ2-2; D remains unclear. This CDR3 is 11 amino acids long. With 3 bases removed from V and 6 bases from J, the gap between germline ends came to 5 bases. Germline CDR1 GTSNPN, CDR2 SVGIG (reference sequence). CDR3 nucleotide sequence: TGTGCCTGGAGCGGCGCCGGGGAGCTGTTTTTT. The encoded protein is CAWSGAGELFF.

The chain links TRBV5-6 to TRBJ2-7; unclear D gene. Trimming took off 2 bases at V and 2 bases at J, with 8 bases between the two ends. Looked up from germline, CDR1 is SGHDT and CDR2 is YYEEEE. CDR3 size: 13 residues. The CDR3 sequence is CASSLSVPYEQYF. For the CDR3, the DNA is TGTGCCAGCAGCTTATCTGTTCCCTACGAGCAGTACTTC.

CDR3 loop: CASSVGPGQVSTEAFF. The CDR3 nucleotides are TGTGCCAGCAGCGTAGGACCAGGCCAGGTGAGCACTGAAGCTTTCTTT. The rearrangement links TRBV9 to TRBJ1-1; D remains unclear. Between the trimmed V and J ends, which lost 0 bases and 4 bases, there was a span of 16 bases. In germline, CDR1 is SGDLS, CDR2 YYNGEE. The CDR3 is made up of 16 amino acids.

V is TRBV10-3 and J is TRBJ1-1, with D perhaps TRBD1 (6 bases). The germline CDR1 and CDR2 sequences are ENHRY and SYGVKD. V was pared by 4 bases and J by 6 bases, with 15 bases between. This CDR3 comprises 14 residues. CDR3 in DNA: TGTGCCATCAGTGGGACAGCGAGAAACCCTGAAGCTTTCTTT. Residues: CAISGTARNPEAFF.

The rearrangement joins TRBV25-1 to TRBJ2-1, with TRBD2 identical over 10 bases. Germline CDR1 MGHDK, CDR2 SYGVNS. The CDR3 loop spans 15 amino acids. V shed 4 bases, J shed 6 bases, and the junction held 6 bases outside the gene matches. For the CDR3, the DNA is TGTGCCAGCAGTGGACTAGCGGGTTTAGGCAATGAGCAGTTCTTC. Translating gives CASSGLAGLGNEQFF.

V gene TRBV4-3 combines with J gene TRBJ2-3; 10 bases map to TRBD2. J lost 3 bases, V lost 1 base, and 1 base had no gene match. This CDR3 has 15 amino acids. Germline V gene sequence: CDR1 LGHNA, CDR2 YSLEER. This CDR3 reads CASSQAAGGTDTQYF. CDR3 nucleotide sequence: TGCGCCAGCAGCCAAGCAGCGGGGGGGACAGATACGCAGTATTTT.